This T cell receptor (beta chain) was retrieved from a study of cytomegalovirus exposure and HLA in healthy donors. Of note for this clone: No antigen is known for it.

CDR1 is LGHNT, CDR2 FRNRAP, per germline. This CDR3 spans 18 amino acids. Between the trimmed V and J ends, which lost 0 bases and 2 bases, there was a span of 20 bases. Healthy bone marrow donors supplied every sample. PCR primers comprised 60 Vbeta and 13 Jbeta primers. TCRdb's table, derived via immunoSEQ multiplex PCR, lists solely in-frame clones and lacks some. The sample holds more than 200,000 clones, more than 75% seen once. Study-wide points: Later work associated fewer than 20,000 TCR beta sequences with HLA alleles at 0.05 false discovery rate.

This TCR was recovered from a human donor in good health. J is TRBJ2-7 and V is TRBV12-5; possible D gene TRBD1, 5 bases. The source material was PBMCs. The chain's CDR3 is CASGLVHAGLGDPYEQYF. The CDR3 nucleotides are TGTGCTAGTGGTTTGGTCCATGCTGGGCTAGGGGATCCCTACGAGCAGTACTTC.